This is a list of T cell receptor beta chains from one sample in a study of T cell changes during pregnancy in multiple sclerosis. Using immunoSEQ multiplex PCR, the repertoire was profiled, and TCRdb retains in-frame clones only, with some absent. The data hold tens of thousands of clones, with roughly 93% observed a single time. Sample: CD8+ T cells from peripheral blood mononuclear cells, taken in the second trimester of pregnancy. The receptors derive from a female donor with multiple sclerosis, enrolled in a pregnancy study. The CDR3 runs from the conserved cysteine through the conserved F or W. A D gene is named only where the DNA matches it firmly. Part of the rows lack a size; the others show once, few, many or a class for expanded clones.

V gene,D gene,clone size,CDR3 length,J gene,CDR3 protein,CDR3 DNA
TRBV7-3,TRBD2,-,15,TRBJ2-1,CASSFSRGGVNEQFF,TGTGCCAGCAGCTTCTCGCGGGGGGGCGTGAATGAGCAGTTCTTC
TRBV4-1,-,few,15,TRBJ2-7,CASSQESGGAYEQYF,TGCGCCAGCAGCCAAGAATCGGGGGGCGCCTACGAGCAGTACTTC
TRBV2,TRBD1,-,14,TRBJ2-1,CARTGEVDRNEQFF,TGTGCCAGGACAGGGGAGGTAGATAGGAATGAGCAGTTCTTC
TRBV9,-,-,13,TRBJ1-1,CASSTPGWTEAFF,TGTGCCAGCAGCACCCCGGGGTGGACTGAAGCTTTCTTT
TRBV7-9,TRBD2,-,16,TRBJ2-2,CASSSEREVIPGELFF,TGTGCCAGCAGCTCGGAGCGGGAGGTTATCCCCGGGGAGCTGTTTTTT
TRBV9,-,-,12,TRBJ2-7,CASSAQGNEQYF,TGTGCCAGCAGCGCCCAGGGGAACGAGCAGTACTTC
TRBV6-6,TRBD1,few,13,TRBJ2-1,CASSSTGRNEQFF,TGTGCCAGCAGTTCGACAGGGCGCAATGAGCAGTTCTTC
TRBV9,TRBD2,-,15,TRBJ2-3,CASSVEGSGGDTQYF,TGTGCCAGCAGCGTAGAGGGTAGCGGGGGGGATACGCAGTATTTT
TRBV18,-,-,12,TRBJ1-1,CASSPPLTEAFF,TGTGCCAGCTCACCACCGTTAACTGAAGCTTTCTTT
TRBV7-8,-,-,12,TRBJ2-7,CASSLAAADQYF,TGTGCCAGCAGCTTAGCGGCGGCAGATCAGTACTTC
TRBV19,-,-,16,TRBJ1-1,CASSIRGREGGTEAFF,TGTGCCAGTAGTATACGCGGACGGGAGGGTGGGACTGAAGCTTTCTTT
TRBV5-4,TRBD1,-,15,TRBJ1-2,CASSLVAGGEQGYTF,TGTGCCAGCAGCTTGGTTGCAGGGGGCGAACAAGGCTACACCTTC
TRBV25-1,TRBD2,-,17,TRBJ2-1,CASSEYSPAGVANEQFF,TGTGCCAGCAGTGAATATAGCCCAGCGGGAGTAGCTAATGAGCAGTTCTTC
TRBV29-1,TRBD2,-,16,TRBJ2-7,CSVLSWGLAETYEQYF,TGCAGCGTTTTATCGTGGGGACTAGCGGAGACCTACGAGCAGTACTTC
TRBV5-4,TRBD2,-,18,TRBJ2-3,CASSPGLAGAFSTDTQYF,TGTGCCAGCAGCCCCGGACTAGCGGGGGCGTTTAGCACAGATACGCAGTATTTT
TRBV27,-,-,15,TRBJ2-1,CASLKMGGGVNEQFF,TGTGCCAGCCTTAAAATGGGGGGAGGAGTAAATGAGCAGTTCTTC
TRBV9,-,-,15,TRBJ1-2,CASSETSGGTYGYTF,TGTGCCAGCAGCGAAACCTCGGGGGGTACCTATGGCTACACCTTC
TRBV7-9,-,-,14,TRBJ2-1,CASSWGGARDEQFF,TGTGCCAGCAGCTGGGGGGGGGCCCGGGATGAGCAGTTCTTC
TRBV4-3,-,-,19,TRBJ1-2,CASSQDHPALVLGDYGYTF,TGCGCCAGCAGCCAAGATCATCCGGCTTTGGTATTAGGGGACTATGGCTACACCTTC
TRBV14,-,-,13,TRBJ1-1,CASSQGRGTEAFF,TGTGCCAGCAGCCAAGGGAGAGGTACTGAAGCTTTCTTT
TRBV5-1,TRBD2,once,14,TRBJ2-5,CASNPRGGAETQYF,TGCGCCAGCAACCCGCGGGGGGGGGCGGAGACCCAGTACTTC
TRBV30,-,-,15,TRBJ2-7,CAWSVGLDSGYEQYF,TGTGCCTGGAGTGTAGGTCTGGACAGCGGCTACGAGCAGTACTTC
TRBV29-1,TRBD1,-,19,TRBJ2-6,CSVEDPAWDRRSGANVLTF,TGCAGCGTTGAAGACCCGGCTTGGGACAGGAGGTCCGGGGCCAACGTCCTGACTTTC
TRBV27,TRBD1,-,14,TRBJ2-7,CASSSGTVSYEQYF,TGTGCCAGCAGTTCTGGGACAGTTTCCTACGAGCAGTACTTC
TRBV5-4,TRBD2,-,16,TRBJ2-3,CASSPAGGPEMDTQYF,TGTGCCAGCAGCCCAGCGGGGGGGCCGGAAATGGATACGCAGTATTTT
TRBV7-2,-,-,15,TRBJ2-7,CASSPLQGRLAEQYF,TGTGCCAGCAGCCCCTTACAGGGGAGGCTGGCCGAGCAGTACTTC
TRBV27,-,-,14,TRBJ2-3,CASSWSPPRDTQYF,TGTGCCAGCAGTTGGAGTCCACCGAGAGATACGCAGTATTTT
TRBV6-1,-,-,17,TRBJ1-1,CASSAAVDTGLGTEAFF,TGTGCCAGCAGTGCCGCCGTAGACACAGGGCTGGGCACTGAAGCTTTCTTT
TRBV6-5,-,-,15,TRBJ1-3,CASSYSGGTGNTIYF,TGTGCCAGCAGTTACTCGGGGGGGACTGGAAACACCATATATTTT
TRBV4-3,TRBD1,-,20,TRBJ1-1,CASSQDLTGARGVSNTEAFF,TGCGCCAGCAGCCAAGATCTTACAGGGGCGCGAGGGGTATCCAACACTGAAGCTTTCTTT
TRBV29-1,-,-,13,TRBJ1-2,CSGLGPGEYGYTF,TGCAGCGGCCTCGGACCCGGGGAGTATGGCTACACCTTC
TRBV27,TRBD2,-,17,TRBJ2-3,CASSLFQGAGGTDTQYF,TGTGCCAGCAGTTTATTTCAAGGAGCGGGGGGGACAGATACGCAGTATTTT